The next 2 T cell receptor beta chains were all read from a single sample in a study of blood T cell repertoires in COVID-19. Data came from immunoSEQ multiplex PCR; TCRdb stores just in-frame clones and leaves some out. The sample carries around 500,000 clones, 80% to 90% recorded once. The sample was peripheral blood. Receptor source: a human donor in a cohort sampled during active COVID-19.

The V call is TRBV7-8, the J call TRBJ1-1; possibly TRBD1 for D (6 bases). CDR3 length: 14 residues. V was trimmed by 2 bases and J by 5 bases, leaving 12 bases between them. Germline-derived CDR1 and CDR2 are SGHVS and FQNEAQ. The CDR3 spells CASSLTGMRTEAFF. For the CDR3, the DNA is TGTGCCAGCAGCTTAACAGGGATGCGGACTGAAGCTTTCTTT.

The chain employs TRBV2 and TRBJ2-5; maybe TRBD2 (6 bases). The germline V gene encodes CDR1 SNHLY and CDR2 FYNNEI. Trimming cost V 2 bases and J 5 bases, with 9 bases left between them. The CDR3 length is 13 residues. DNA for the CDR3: TGTGCCAGCAGTGAATTCGGAGGGGAGACCCAGTACTTC. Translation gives CASSEFGGETQYF.